This T cell receptor beta chain was observed in a study of T cell repertoires in ileal Crohn's disease. Findings and limits, study-wide: Mucosal expansions were suggested to be mainly CD8 T cells. Active smokers at surgery had more clonal expansions than non-smokers.

The CDR3 contains 15 residues. Germline loops: CDR1 SNHLY, CDR2 FYNNEI. V shed 3 bases and J shed 4 bases, with 13 bases lying between them. This clone is categorized as medium-sized. As yet, its antigen is unknown. Documented time point: neoterminal ileum biopsy at postoperative endoscopy, about 6 months after surgery. Only in-frame clones appear in the TCRdb table, and some are missing; sequencing was by immunoSEQ multiplex PCR. The top ten hold around 3.9% of the sample, which has more than 13,000 clones, over 70% seen once. The sample was ileal tissue. The chain has TRBV2 and TRBJ1-3, with D uncertain. The origin of this receptor is an adult with Crohn's disease. CDR3 protein: CASSEYGSYGNTIYF. The DNA of the CDR3 is TGTGCCAGCAGTGAGTATGGCAGCTACGGAAACACCATATATTTT.